Listed below are T cell receptor beta chains from one sample, sequenced in a study of T-cell memory formation after mild COVID-19. From the 5' RACE reads, TCRdb called clonotypes with MiXCR, one entry per CDR3 protein. The sample includes under 450,000 distinct CDR3 sequences, 14% of them seen just once. The sequenced sample consisted of PBMCs or a T cell subset sorted from them (not recorded which). The receptors were gathered from a man between 18 and 35 years old who had mild COVID-19 (a few samples of this study predate the infection). Cell type and time point are not known. Each CDR3 is given with its conserved first and last residue. Fields, in order: D gene, clone size, J gene, V gene, CDR3 protein, CDR3 DNA. The D gene is left open where the match is weak. A row's size may be missing; if present it is once, few, many or a size class.

TRBD1,.,TRBJ1-4,TRBV20-1,CSANRGEDEKLFF,TGCAGTGCGAACAGGGGAGAGGATGAAAAACTGTTTTTT
.,few,TRBJ1-1,TRBV19,CASSKQGNTEAFF,TGTGCCAGTAGCAAACAGGGTAACACTGAAGCTTTCTTT
.,.,TRBJ1-5,TRBV19,CASSPGGGHQPQHF,TGTGCCAGTAGTCCTGGTGGCGGCCATCAGCCCCAGCATTTT
.,many,TRBJ2-1,TRBV5-1,CASSNEVQGRNEQFF,TGCGCCAGCAGCAATGAGGTCCAGGGTAGAAATGAGCAGTTCTTC
TRBD2,many,TRBJ2-4,TRBV7-2,CASSSGGGVDIQYF,TGTGCCAGCAGCTCTGGCGGGGGGGTGGACATTCAGTACTTC
.,.,TRBJ1-1,TRBV12-3/TRBV12-4,CASSERGFEAFF,TGTGCCAGCAGCGAAAGGGGGTTTGAAGCTTTCTTT
.,.,TRBJ2-7,TRBV27,CATSGPGPYEQYF,TGTGCCACCTCGGGACCCGGGCCCTACGAGCAGTACTTC
.,.,TRBJ2-2,TRBV9,CASSLPRIPNTGELFF,TGTGCCAGCAGCCTTCCGAGGATACCGAACACCGGGGAGCTGTTTTTT
.,few,TRBJ1-1,TRBV5-6,CASSFTGKAEAFF,TGTGCCAGCAGTTTCACTGGGAAGGCTGAAGCTTTCTTT
.,many,TRBJ2-1,TRBV7-2,CASSLDLNEQFF,TGTGCCAGCAGCTTAGATCTTAATGAGCAGTTCTTC
.,.,TRBJ1-5,TRBV12-3/TRBV12-4,CASSFSGPSNQPQHF,TGTGCCAGCAGTTTTAGTGGACCTAGCAATCAGCCCCAGCATTTT
.,.,TRBJ2-1,TRBV11-2,CASSERTARTGEQFF,TGTGCCAGCAGCGAAAGGACAGCAAGAACGGGTGAGCAGTTCTTC
.,few,TRBJ2-5,TRBV7-2,CASSLYRGRGETQYF,TGTGCCAGCAGCTTATACCGGGGGCGGGGAGAGACCCAGTACTTC
.,.,TRBJ2-3,TRBV12-5,CASAIGGGGLDTQYF,TGTGCTAGCGCCATCGGGGGCGGGGGCCTCGATACGCAGTATTTT
.,once,TRBJ1-3,TRBV6-2/TRBV6-3,CASSYSPERETSGNTIYF,TGTGCCAGCAGTTACTCCCCGGAGCGAGAAACTTCTGGAAACACCATATATTTT
TRBD1,.,TRBJ2-3,TRBV9,CASSSRTGLATQYF,TGTGCCAGCAGCTCCAGGACAGGGCTGGCAACGCAGTATTTT
TRBD1,few,TRBJ1-1,TRBV28,CASSLLNRDRNTEAFF,TGTGCCAGCAGTTTATTGAACCGGGACAGGAACACTGAAGCTTTCTTT